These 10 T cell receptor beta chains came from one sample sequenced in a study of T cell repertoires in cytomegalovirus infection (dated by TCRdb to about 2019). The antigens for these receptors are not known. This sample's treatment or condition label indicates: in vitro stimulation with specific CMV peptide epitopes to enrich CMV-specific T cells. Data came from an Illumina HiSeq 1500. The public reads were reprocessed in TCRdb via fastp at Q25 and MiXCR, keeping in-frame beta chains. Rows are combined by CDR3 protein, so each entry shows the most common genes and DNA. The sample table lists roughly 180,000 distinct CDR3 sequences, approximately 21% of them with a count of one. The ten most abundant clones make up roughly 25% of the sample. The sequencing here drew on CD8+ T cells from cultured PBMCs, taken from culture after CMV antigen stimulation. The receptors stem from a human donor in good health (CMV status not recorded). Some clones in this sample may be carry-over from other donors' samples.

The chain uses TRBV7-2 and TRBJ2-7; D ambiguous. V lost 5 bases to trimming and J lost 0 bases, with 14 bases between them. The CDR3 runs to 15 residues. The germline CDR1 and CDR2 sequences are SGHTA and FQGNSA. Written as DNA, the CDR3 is TGTGCCAGCAGCCCGTCGACACTAAGCTCCTACGAGCAGTACTTC. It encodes CASSPSTLSSYEQYF.

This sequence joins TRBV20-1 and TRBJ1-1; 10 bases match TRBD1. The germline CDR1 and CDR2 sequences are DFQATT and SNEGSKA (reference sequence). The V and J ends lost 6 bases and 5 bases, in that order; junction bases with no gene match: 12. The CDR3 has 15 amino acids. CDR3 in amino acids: CSAPRPGQGRTEAFF. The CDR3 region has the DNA TGCAGTGCGCCAAGACCGGGACAGGGGAGAACTGAAGCTTTCTTT.

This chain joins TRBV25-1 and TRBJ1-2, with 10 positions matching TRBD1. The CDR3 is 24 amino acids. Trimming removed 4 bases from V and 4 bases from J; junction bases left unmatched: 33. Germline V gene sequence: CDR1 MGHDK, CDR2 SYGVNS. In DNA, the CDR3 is TGTGCCAGCAGTGCCACCACAGGGATTGGGACAGGGGCGGTGTCATGGATGGATTTCTATGGCTACACCTTC. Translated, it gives CASSATTGIGTGAVSWMDFYGYTF.

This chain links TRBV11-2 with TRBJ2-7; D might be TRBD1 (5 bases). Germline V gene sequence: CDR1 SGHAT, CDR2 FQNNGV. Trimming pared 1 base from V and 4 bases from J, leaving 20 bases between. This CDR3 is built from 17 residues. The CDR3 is CASSLVASGPLIYEQYF. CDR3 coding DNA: TGTGCCAGCAGCTTAGTAGCCTCAGGGCCCCTTATATACGAGCAGTACTTC.

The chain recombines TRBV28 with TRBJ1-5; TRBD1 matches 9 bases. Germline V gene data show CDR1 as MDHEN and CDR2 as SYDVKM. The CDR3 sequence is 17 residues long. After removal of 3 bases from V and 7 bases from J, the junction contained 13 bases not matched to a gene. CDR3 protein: CASSFFPGTGSIQPQHF. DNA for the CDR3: TGTGCCAGCAGTTTCTTCCCCGGGACAGGGTCCATCCAGCCCCAGCATTTT.

CDR3 in DNA: TGTGCCAGCAGTCAGGACCGGGACGGACCCTACGAGCAGTACTTC. It is translated as CASSQDRDGPYEQYF. V and J are TRBV27 and TRBJ2-7; the D gene could be TRBD1 or TRBD2 (5 bases each). The CDR3 covers 15 residues. Trimming removed 5 bases from V and 2 bases from J, with 16 bases in between. Germline CDR1 MNHEY, CDR2 SMNVEV (reference sequence).

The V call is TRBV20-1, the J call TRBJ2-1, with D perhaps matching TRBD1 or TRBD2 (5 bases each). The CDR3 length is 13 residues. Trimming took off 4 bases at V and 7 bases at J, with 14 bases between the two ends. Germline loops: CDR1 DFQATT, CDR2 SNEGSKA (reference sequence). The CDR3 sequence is CSAKGPELNEQFF. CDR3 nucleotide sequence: TGCAGTGCTAAGGGACCGGAGCTGAATGAGCAGTTCTTC.

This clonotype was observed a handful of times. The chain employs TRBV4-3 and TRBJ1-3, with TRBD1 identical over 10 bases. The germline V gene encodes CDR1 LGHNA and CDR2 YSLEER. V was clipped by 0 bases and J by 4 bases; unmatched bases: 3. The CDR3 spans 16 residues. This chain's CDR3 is CASSQDRQGAGNTIYF. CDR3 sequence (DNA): TGCGCCAGCAGCCAAGATCGACAGGGGGCAGGAAACACCATATATTTT.

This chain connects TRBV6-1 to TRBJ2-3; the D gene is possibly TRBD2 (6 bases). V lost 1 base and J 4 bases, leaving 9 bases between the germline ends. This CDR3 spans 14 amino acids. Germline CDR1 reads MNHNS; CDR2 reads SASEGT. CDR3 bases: TGTGCCAGCAGTGAAGGACTAGAGGCAGATACGCAGTATTTT. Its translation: CASSEGLEADTQYF.

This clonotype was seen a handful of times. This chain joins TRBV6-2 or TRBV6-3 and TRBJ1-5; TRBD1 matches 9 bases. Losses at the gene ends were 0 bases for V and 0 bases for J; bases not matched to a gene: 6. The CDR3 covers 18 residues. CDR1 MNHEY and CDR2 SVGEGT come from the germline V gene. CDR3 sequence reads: CASSYSRQGVYSNQPQHF. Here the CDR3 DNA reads TGTGCCAGCAGTTACTCGAGACAGGGGGTTTATAGCAATCAGCCCCAGCATTTT.